The 5 T cell receptor beta chains presented below share a single source sample, sequenced in a study of blood T cells in healthy people across ages. Then a second PCR, running roughly 7 to 11 cycles, was carried out with a sample-barcoded 5' primer and a J-beta primer mix. TCRdb re-called the 5' RACE reads through MiXCR, storing one row per CDR3 protein. Here the sample spans roughly 1,500,000 distinct CDR3 sequences, 42% being singletons. The material sequenced was blood. These receptors all come from a woman younger than 35 in good health.

This clonotype has more than one count but fewer than ten. The chain carries TRBV3-1 and TRBJ2-3; D is unclear. The germline V gene has CDR1 LGHDT and CDR2 YNNKEL (reference sequence). Trimming removed 2 bases at V and 0 bases at J, with 9 bases between. The CDR3 has 15 amino acids. The CDR3 DNA reads as TGTGCCAGCAGCCAAAGGACCCCAAGCACAGATACGCAGTATTTT. Translated: CASSQRTPSTDTQYF.

This clonotype was counted once. V gene TRBV6-2 or TRBV6-3 combines with J gene TRBJ1-5; D is undetermined. V gave up 5 bases and J gave up 7 bases, with 9 bases separating them. Germline V gene data show CDR1 as MNHEY and CDR2 as SVGEGT. The CDR3 extends over 12 amino acids. The CDR3 region is CASSETWQPQHF. CDR3 nucleotides: TGTGCCAGCAGTGAAACGTGGCAGCCCCAGCATTTT.

V and J are TRBV7-3 and TRBJ2-7, with 9 bases identical to TRBD2. The better agreement between TRBJ2-5 and the DNA end casts doubt on the J call. CDR3 length: 16 residues. Germline V gene data show CDR1 as SGHTA and CDR2 as FQGTGA. The CDR3 loop is CASNQYGLAGGETQYF. CDR3 sequence (DNA): TGTGCCAGCAACCAATACGGACTGGCGGGGGGGGAGACCCAGTACTTC.

This chain joins TRBV10-3 and TRBJ2-7; weak D call: TRBD2 (5 bases). The CDR3 runs 17 residues. V was trimmed by 3 bases and J by 7 bases, leaving 25 bases between them. CDR1 is ENHRY and CDR2 is SYGVKD in the germline V gene. The CDR3 here is CAISDSKPGSAYNEQYF. CDR3 coding DNA: TGTGCCATCAGTGACTCCAAACCGGGGAGCGCCTACAATGAGCAGTACTTC.

The chain couples TRBV27 to TRBJ2-7; D ambiguous. The ends were cut back, 3 bases at V and 2 bases at J, with 14 bases in the middle. Per the germline V gene, CDR1 is MNHEY and CDR2 is SMNVEV (reference sequence). This CDR3 spans 15 amino acids. CDR3 loop: CASSFLGLTTYEQYF. The CDR3 DNA is TGTGCCAGCAGTTTCCTCGGGTTAACTACCTACGAGCAGTACTTC.